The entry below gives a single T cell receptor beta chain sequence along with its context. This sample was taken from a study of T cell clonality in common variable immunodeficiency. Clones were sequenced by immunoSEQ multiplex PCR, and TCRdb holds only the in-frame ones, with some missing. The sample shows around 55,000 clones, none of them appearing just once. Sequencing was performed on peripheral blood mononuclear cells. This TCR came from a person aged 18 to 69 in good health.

This CDR3 reads CASREGLAGGTQYF. Partial CDR3 DNA: TGTGCTTCAAGGGAGGGACTAGCGGGAGGGACG. The rearrangement links TRBV2 to TRBJ2-3; TRBD2 agrees at 16 bases. The read falls 3 residues short of the CDR3 end, and the missing part is taken from the germline J gene. The CDR3 is made up of 14 amino acids. Germline CDR1 is SNHLY and CDR2 is FYNNEI.